Below, 11 T cell receptor beta chains from the same sample are listed, as sequenced in a study of cytomegalovirus exposure and HLA in healthy donors. Some clones are missing from TCRdb's copy, which holds only in-frame ones; the method was immunoSEQ multiplex PCR. The sample contains about 49,000 clones, 90% to 95% of which appear only once. The sample was PBMCs. The source of these receptors is a woman younger than 35 in good health and CMV-seropositive.

The chain has TRBV7-8 and TRBJ2-7; TRBD1 aligns across 12 bases. V trimming: 9 bases; J trimming: 6 bases; junction bases outside the gene matches: 9. The length of the CDR3 is 14 residues. Germline-derived CDR1 and CDR2 are SGHVS and FQNEAQ. CDR3 sequence (DNA): TGTGCCAGTTGGTTGGGGACAGGGGGCGTCGAGCAGTACTTC. Translation gives CASWLGTGGVEQYF. Full variable domain (rest looked up from reference TRBV7-8 and TRBJ2-7): GAGVSQSPRYKVAKRGQDVALRCDPISGHVSLFWYQQALGQGPEFLTYFQNEAQLDKSGLPSDRFFAERPEGSVSTLKIQRTQQEDSAVYLCASWLGTGGVEQYFGPGTRLTVT.

The chain is built from TRBV6-5 and TRBJ2-7; D not resolved. Trimming cost V 6 bases and J 4 bases, with 19 bases left between them. CDR3 length: 15 residues. Germline loops: CDR1 MNHEY, CDR2 SVGAGI. In nucleotides, the CDR3 is TGTGCCAGCAGCAAAACTTCCCATTCTAGTTACGAGCAGTACTTC. Its protein is CASSKTSHSSYEQYF.

The chain joins TRBV27 to TRBJ1-5, with a possible D match to TRBD1 (6 bases). This CDR3 has 14 amino acids. V was cut by 10 bases and J by 1 base, with 14 bases left in between. The germline CDR1 and CDR2 sequences are MNHEY and SMNVEV (reference sequence). The CDR3 DNA is TGTGCCACAGGACAGTTCGCAAGCAATCAGCCCCAGCATTTT. It specifies CATGQFASNQPQHF.

This chain uses TRBV19 with TRBJ2-3; TRBD2 matches at 7 bases. The CDR3 has 14 residues. After removal of 5 bases from V and 3 bases from J, the junction contained 5 bases not matched to a gene. Germline V CDR1 and CDR2: LNHDA, SQIVND (reference sequence). The CDR3 reads CASSVQGLTDTQYF. As DNA, the CDR3 is TGTGCCAGTAGTGTCCAGGGACTAACAGATACGCAGTATTTT.

The chain is built from TRBV6-5 and TRBJ2-7; D uncertain. Deletions cut 5 bases from V and 2 bases from J, with 7 bases between. Germline V CDR1 and CDR2: MNHEY, SVGAGI. The CDR3 length is 12 residues. CDR3 amino acids: CASSTQTYEQYF. As DNA, the CDR3 is TGTGCCAGCAGTACACAGACCTACGAGCAGTACTTC.

The V and J genes are TRBV6-7 and TRBJ2-7; 9 bases fit TRBD2. TRBV6-7 carries the ORF label, with uncertain function. V trimming: 2 bases; J trimming: 5 bases; junction bases outside the gene matches: 4. This CDR3 comprises 14 residues. This CDR3 is CASSYQREAHEQYF. As DNA, the CDR3 is TGTGCCAGCAGTTACCAGCGGGAGGCCCACGAGCAGTACTTC.

This chain links TRBV7-2 with TRBJ2-7; 12 nucleotides line up with TRBD1. The CDR3 contains 15 residues. The V gene's germline CDR1 is SGHTA and CDR2 FQGNSA. Trimming took 2 bases from V and 6 from J; bases not matched to a gene: 5. This CDR3 reads CASSLLGTGGGEQYF. In nucleotides, the CDR3 is TGTGCCAGCAGCTTACTAGGGACAGGGGGCGGCGAGCAGTACTTC. The full variable domain, rest sourced from reference TRBV7-2 and TRBJ2-7, is GAGVSQSPSNKVTEKGKDVELRCDPISGHTALYWYRQSLGQGLEFLIYFQGNSAPDKSGLPSDRFSAERTGGSVSTLTIQRTQQEDSAVYLCASSLLGTGGGEQYFGPGTRLTVT.

The chain joins TRBV13 to TRBJ2-2, with 12 bases identical to TRBD2. V lost 5 bases to trimming and J lost 0 bases; unmatched junction nucleotides: 4. The CDR3 covers 17 residues. Germline loops: CDR1 PRHDT, CDR2 FYEKMQ (reference sequence). The CDR3 protein is CASSQGLAGSNTGELFF. The CDR3 DNA follows: TGTGCCAGCAGCCAGGGACTAGCGGGTTCGAACACCGGGGAGCTGTTTTTT.

The J gene is TRBJ1-1, the V gene TRBV4-1, with D possibly being TRBD1 (6 bases). Germline-derived CDR1 and CDR2 are MGHRA and YSYEKL. V was pared by 0 bases and J by 5 bases, with 16 bases between. This CDR3 has 16 residues. In DNA, the CDR3 is TGCGCCAGCAGCCAAGATCCCGGGGGGCCATGGACTGAAGCTTTCTTT. Translating it yields CASSQDPGGPWTEAFF.

The V and J genes are TRBV7-2 and TRBJ2-3, with a tentative D call TRBD2 (6 bases). The V gene's germline CDR1 is SGHTA and CDR2 FQGNSA. V dropped 5 bases and J dropped 4 bases, with 16 bases sitting between them. The CDR3 is made up of 15 amino acids. The DNA for the CDR3 is TGTGCCAGCAGCCTATTGCTAGGAGGGGCAGATACGCAGTATTTT. The encoded protein is CASSLLLGGADTQYF.

Here the CDR3 DNA reads TGTGCCAGCAGCAAACGGGCAGGGAGGGAGACCCAGTACTTC. Its translation: CASSKRAGRETQYF. The V and J genes are TRBV21-1 and TRBJ2-5; the D segment call TRBD2 is taken from the table without a DNA check. TRBV21-1 is assigned pseudogene status. This CDR3 spans 14 amino acids.